These 13 T cell receptor beta chains were all obtained from the same sample, sequenced in a study of response to subunit inactivated influenza vaccine. One entry per CDR3 protein results from TCRdb running MiXCR on the RT-PCR reads. This sample has roughly 520,000 distinct CDR3 sequences, with about 25% found just once. The specimen was CD4+ T cells sorted from PBMCs, collected more than 4 days after vaccination. All receptors derive from a man in his fifties or sixties who received an inactivated influenza vaccine.

V and J are TRBV10-3 and TRBJ2-2; 7 nucleotides agree with TRBD2. CDR3 length: 18 amino acids. Germline V CDR1 and CDR2: ENHRY, SYGVKD. The V and J ends lost 0 bases and 3 bases, in that order; junction bases with no gene match: 10. CDR3 DNA sequence: TGTGCCATCAGTGAGTCGTTTTGGCGGGAGCGGGACACCGGGGAGCTGTTTTTT. Its translation: CAISESFWRERDTGELFF.

J is TRBJ2-1 and V is TRBV12-3 or TRBV12-4; 11 bases line up with TRBD2. CDR3 length equals 16 residues. The junction had 11 bases not matched to a gene; V was cut back by 6 bases and J by 7 bases. The chain's CDR3 is CASRVSGGASFNEQFF. CDR3 nucleotides: TGTGCCAGCAGGGTTAGCGGGGGGGCCTCCTTTAATGAGCAGTTCTTC.

The V gene is TRBV12-3 or TRBV12-4, the J gene TRBJ1-3, with unresolved D. V lost 4 bases and J lost 8, with 12 bases in between. This CDR3 is 13 amino acids long. The CDR3 DNA is TGTGCCAGCAGTTCTGTCAGCGGGCACACCATATATTTT. Translated: CASSSVSGHTIYF.

V is TRBV5-1 and J is TRBJ1-3; D is undetermined. CDR3 length: 15 residues. V lost 1 base, J lost 0 bases, and 8 bases lay in between. Germline assignment: CDR1 SGHRS and CDR2 YFSETQ. The CDR3, as DNA: TGCGCCAGCAGCTTGAACAGTAACTCTGGAAACACCATATATTTT. Translated, it gives CASSLNSNSGNTIYF.

This clonotype was counted a few times. This chain joins TRBV20-1 and TRBJ2-2; D remains ambiguous. The CDR3 consists of 12 residues. The V end lost 3 bases, the J end lost 5 bases, and 7 bases lay between the germline ends. CDR1 is DFQATT, CDR2 SNEGSKA, per germline (reference sequence). The CDR3 sequence is CSARIWTGELFF. The CDR3 bases are TGCAGTGCTAGGATCTGGACCGGGGAGCTGTTTTTT.

This clonotype was picked up a small number of times. The chain combines TRBV6-5 with TRBJ1-1; D is undetermined. The CDR3 length is 14 residues. Germline lookup yields CDR1 MNHEY and CDR2 SVGAGI. V lost 0 bases and J lost 5, with 10 bases in between. CDR3 DNA sequence: TGTGCCAGCAGTTACTCGGGGAAGCAGACTGAAGCTTTCTTT. It encodes CASSYSGKQTEAFF.

The chain joins TRBV19 to TRBJ2-4, with 8 bases that match TRBD2. J gave up 5 bases and V 9 bases, and 9 bases lay outside the gene matches. The CDR3 extends over 14 amino acids. The germline gives CDR1 LNHDA, CDR2 SQIVND (reference sequence). This chain's CDR3 is CASRHRGGENIQYF. The CDR3 bases are TGTGCCAGCCGCCATCGGGGGGGTGAAAACATTCAGTACTTC.

In its sample, this clonotype was seen a few times. This chain connects TRBV12-3 or TRBV12-4 to TRBJ2-7, with D uncertain. Between the trimmed V and J ends, which lost 5 bases and 3 bases, there was a span of 11 bases. The CDR3 is 13 residues long. The chain's CDR3 is CASSRAGSYEQYF. CDR3 DNA: TGTGCCAGCAGTCGGGCAGGCAGCTACGAGCAGTACTTC.

This chain links TRBV6-2 or TRBV6-3 with TRBJ2-3, with D unclear. The CDR3 has 17 residues. V was shortened by 5 bases and J by 0 bases, with 18 bases between the two germline ends. Germline V gene lookup returns CDR1 MNHEY and CDR2 SVGEGT. The CDR3 here is CASSPVNRRISTDTQYF. The CDR3 DNA sequence: TGTGCCAGCAGTCCAGTTAACCGACGGATTAGCACAGATACGCAGTATTTT.

The gene calls are TRBV14 and TRBJ2-5, with D unclear. CDR3 length: 12 residues. The germline V and J ends were trimmed by 3 bases and 3 bases, with 5 bases remaining between them. CDR1 and CDR2 from the germline V gene are SGHDN and FVKESK. The CDR3 DNA sequence: TGTGCCAGCAGCCATTCGGAAGAGACCCAGTACTTC. This translates into CASSHSEETQYF.

This rearrangement joins TRBV10-2 to TRBJ1-2, with D hard to call. The CDR3 contains 13 residues. V was clipped by 2 bases and J by 2 bases, with 6 bases between them. The germline CDR1 and CDR2 sequences are WSHSY and SAAADI. The DNA of the CDR3 is TGCGCCAGCAGTGAGAACAGAAACTATGGCTACACCTTC. Protein: CASSENRNYGYTF.

J is TRBJ2-5 and V is TRBV20-1; 9 nucleotides agree with TRBD2. This CDR3 region has 15 residues. Germline values: CDR1 DFQATT, CDR2 SNEGSKA (reference sequence). Losses at the gene ends were 3 bases for V and 4 bases for J; bases not matched to a gene: 9. The DNA of the CDR3 is TGCAGTGCTAGGTCAGATGCGGGGGGGCGAGAGACCCAGTACTTC. Translated, it gives CSARSDAGGRETQYF.

In DNA form, the CDR3 reads TGTGCCAGCAAAGGGGGGCCCACTGAAGCTTTCTTT. It translates to CASKGGPTEAFF. The J gene is TRBJ1-1, the V gene TRBV12-3 or TRBV12-4; D is perhaps TRBD1 (6 bases). V dropped 7 bases and J dropped 4 bases, with 10 bases sitting between them. The length of the CDR3 is 12 residues.